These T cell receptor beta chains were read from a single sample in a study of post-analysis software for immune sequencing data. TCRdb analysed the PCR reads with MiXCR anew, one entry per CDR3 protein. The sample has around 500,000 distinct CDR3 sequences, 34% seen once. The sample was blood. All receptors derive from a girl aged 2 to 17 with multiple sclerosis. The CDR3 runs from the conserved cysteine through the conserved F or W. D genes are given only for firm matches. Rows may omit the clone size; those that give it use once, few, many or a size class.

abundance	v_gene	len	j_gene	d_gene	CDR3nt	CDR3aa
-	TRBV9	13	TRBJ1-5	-	TGTGCCAGCAGCGTAGGAGGGTTTCAGCCCCAGCATTTT	CASSVGGFQPQHF
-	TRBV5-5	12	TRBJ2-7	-	TGTGCCAGCAGCTTTGACTTACGGGAGCAGTACTTC	CASSFDLREQYF
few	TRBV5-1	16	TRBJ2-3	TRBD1	TGCGCCAGCAGCACAGGGACAGGTAGCAGCACAGATACGCAGTATTTT	CASSTGTGSSTDTQYF
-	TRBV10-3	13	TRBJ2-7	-	TGTGCCATCAGTGAGTCAGGGTTCCACGAGCAGTACTTC	CAISESGFHEQYF
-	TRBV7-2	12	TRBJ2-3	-	TGTGCCAGCAGCCCAGCCGCAAATACGCAGTATTTT	CASSPAANTQYF
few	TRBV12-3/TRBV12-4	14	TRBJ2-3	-	TGTGCCAGCAACCTAGACGGGAGCACAGATACGCAGTATTTT	CASNLDGSTDTQYF
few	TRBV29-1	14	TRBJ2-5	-	TGCAGCGTTGAAGAAAACAGGGTCGGTGAGACCCAGTACTTC	CSVEENRVGETQYF
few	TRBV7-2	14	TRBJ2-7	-	TGTGCCAGCAGCCCATGGACAGCTACCTACGAGCAGTACTTC	CASSPWTATYEQYF
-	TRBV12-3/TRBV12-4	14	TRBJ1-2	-	TGTGCCAGCGGATCCGCGGCCAGGTTCTATGGCTACACCTTC	CASGSAARFYGYTF
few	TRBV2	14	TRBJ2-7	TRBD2	TGTGCCAGCAGCCGCGGGGGGGACTCCTACGAGCAGTACTTC	CASSRGGDSYEQYF
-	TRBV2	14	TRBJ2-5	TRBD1	TGTGCCAGCAGTGAGACAGGGGATGTGGAGACCCAGTACTTC	CASSETGDVETQYF
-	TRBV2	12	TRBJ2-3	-	TGTGCCAGCAGATATCCGCTTCAAACGCAGTATTTT	CASRYPLQTQYF
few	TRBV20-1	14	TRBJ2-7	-	TGCAGTGCTAGAGATGTCGGGGGTCCCTACGAGCGGTACTTC	CSARDVGGPYERYF
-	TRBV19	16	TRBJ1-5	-	TGTGCCAGTAGTACCGGGACACCCTGGGGTACTCAGCCCCAGCATTTT	CASSTGTPWGTQPQHF
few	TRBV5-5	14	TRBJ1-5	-	TGTGCCAGCAGCCAGCAGACAGGAATTCAGCCCCAGCATTTT	CASSQQTGIQPQHF
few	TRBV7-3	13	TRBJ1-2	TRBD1	TGTGCCAGCAGCTTAACTGGGACAGGGGGCTACACCTTC	CASSLTGTGGYTF
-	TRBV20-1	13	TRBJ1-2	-	TGCAGTGCTAGGGAGGGGTGGGACTATGGCTACACCTTC	CSAREGWDYGYTF
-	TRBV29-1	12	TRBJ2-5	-	TGCAGCGTTGAAGGGGCAAAAGAGACCCAGTACTTC	CSVEGAKETQYF
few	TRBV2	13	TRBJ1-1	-	TGTGCCACCATGTTGGGGGCGCGAACTGAAGCTTTCTTT	CATMLGARTEAFF
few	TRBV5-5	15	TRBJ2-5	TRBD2	TGTGCCAGCAGCTTCGGCGGGGGGGCCGGAGAGACCCAGTACTTC	CASSFGGGAGETQYF
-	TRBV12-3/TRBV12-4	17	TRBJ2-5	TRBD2	TGTGCCAGCAGATCCCCTCTGGACCAGCGGGGGGAAGAGACCCAGTACTTC	CASRSPLDQRGEETQYF
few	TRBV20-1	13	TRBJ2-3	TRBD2	TGCAGTGTAACAGCGGGGAGCACAGATACGCAGTATTTT	CSVTAGSTDTQYF
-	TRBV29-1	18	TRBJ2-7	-	TGCAGCGTTGAAGATAGCCCCTTCGGGGCGGGCTCCTACAATGAGCAGTACTTC	CSVEDSPFGAGSYNEQYF
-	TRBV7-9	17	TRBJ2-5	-	TGTGCCAGCAGCGTTACGGAAACGGGACCATTTATAGAGACCCAGTACTTC	CASSVTETGPFIETQYF
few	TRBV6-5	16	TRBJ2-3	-	TGTGCCAGCAGTTACAGCCTGGCACAAAGCACAGATGCGCAGTATTTT	CASSYSLAQSTDAQYF
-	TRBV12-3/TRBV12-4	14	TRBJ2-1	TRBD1	TGTGCCAGCAGTCCACCGGGACAGGGCCATGAGCAGTTCTTC	CASSPPGQGHEQFF
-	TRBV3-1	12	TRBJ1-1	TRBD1	TGTGCCAGCAGCATCCGGGACAGTGAAGCTTTCTTT	CASSIRDSEAFF
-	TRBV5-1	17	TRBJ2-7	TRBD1	TGCGCCAGCAGCCCGACGAAGGACAGGTGGAGCCCTAATGAGCAGTACTTC	CASSPTKDRWSPNEQYF
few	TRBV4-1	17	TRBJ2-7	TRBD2	TGCGCCAGCAGCCAAGGGCTTAGCGGGGGGACCTCCTACGAGCAGTACTTC	CASSQGLSGGTSYEQYF
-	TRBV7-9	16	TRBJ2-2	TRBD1	TGTGCCAGCAGCTTAGACGGGACAGGTGACACCGGGGAGCTGTTTTTT	CASSLDGTGDTGELFF
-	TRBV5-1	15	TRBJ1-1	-	TGCGCCAGCAGCTTGCAATCCGGTGGGAACACTGAAGCTTTCTTT	CASSLQSGGNTEAFF
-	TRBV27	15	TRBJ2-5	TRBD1	TGTGCCAGCAGTTCGAGGGTCTACAGGGGTGAGACCCAGTACTTC	CASSSRVYRGETQYF
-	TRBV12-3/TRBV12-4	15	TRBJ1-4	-	TGTGCCAGCAGTTTAAGTGGGGCCCCTAATGAAAAACTGTTTTTT	CASSLSGAPNEKLFF
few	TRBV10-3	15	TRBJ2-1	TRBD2	TGTGCCATCAGACCTTTAGCGGGGGGATACAATGAGCAGTTCTTC	CAIRPLAGGYNEQFF
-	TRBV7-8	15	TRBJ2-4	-	TGTGCCAGCAGCTTAGGACGGACCAGCAAAAACATTCAGTACTTC	CASSLGRTSKNIQYF
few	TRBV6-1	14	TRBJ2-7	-	TGTGCCAGCAGTGAACTGTTACGGGATTCCGAGCAGTACTTC	CASSELLRDSEQYF
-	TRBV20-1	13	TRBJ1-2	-	TGCAGTGCTACGATCCCCTCCGCGCCTGGCTACACCTTC	CSATIPSAPGYTF
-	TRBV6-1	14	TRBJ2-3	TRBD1	TGTGCCAGCAGGGCCGGACAGGGAGCAGATACGCAGTATTTT	CASRAGQGADTQYF
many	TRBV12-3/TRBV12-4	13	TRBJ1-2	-	TGTGCCAGCAGTTCGCACTCGAACTATGGCTACACCTTC	CASSSHSNYGYTF
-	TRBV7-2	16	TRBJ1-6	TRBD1	TGTGCCAGCAGCCCCGGGACAGGGACCTATAATTCACCCCTCCACTTT	CASSPGTGTYNSPLHF
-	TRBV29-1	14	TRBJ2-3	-	TGCAGCGTTGAATGGGACCCAAGCACAGATACGCAGTATTTT	CSVEWDPSTDTQYF
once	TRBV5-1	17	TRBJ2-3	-	TGCGCCAGCAGCTACCCCGAGGGGCAGGGTTACACAGATACGCAGTATTTT	CASSYPEGQGYTDTQYF
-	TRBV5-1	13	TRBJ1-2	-	TGCGCCAGCACCCCGGGGTCCAACTATGGCTACACCTTC	CASTPGSNYGYTF
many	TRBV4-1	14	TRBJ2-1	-	TGCGCCAGCAGCCGAACCCAAGGGGCAAATGAGCAGTTCTTC	CASSRTQGANEQFF
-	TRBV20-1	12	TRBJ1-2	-	TGCAGTGCTAGAGTTGACCACCATGGCTACACCTTC	CSARVDHHGYTF
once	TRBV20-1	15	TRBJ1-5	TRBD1	TGCAGTGCTAGGAGAGGACAGGGCGGGAATCAGCCCCAGCATTTT	CSARRGQGGNQPQHF
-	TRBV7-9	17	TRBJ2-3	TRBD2	TGTGCCAGCAGCGATAACGTGGCGGGGGGGAGCACAGATACGCAGTATTTT	CASSDNVAGGSTDTQYF
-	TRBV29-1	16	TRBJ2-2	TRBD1	TGCAGCGTCGCCGGGACAGGGGGAATGAACACCGGGGAGCGGTTTTTT	CSVAGTGGMNTGERFF
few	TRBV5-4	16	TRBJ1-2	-	TGTGCCAGCAGCTTGGCCGGTTCAGTGAGAACTTATGGCTACACCTTC	CASSLAGSVRTYGYTF
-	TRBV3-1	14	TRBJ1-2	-	TGTGCCAGCAGCAACGGACGTCTCAGCGGGGGCTACACCTTC	CASSNGRLSGGYTF
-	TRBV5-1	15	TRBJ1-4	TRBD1	TGCGCCAGCAGCCAACAGGGGGCTACTAATGAAAAACTGTTTTTT	CASSQQGATNEKLFF
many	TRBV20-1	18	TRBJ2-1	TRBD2	TGCAGCCCCACTTCTAGCGGGTCCAGCGCGAGCTCCTACAATGAGCAGTTCTTC	CSPTSSGSSASSYNEQFF